The text below deals with one TCR beta chain. The antigen remains undetermined. The data derive from a study of T-cell memory formation after mild COVID-19. At the level of the study: Across donors, TCR clusters were largely donor specific. Study-level points and caveats: The CD4+ clones that contracted clustered mainly within CM and EM, and the CD8+ clones concentrated in EMRA. There was a balanced CD4/CD8 profile in clones contracting day 15 to 85, and later expanders leaned CD4+.

The CDR3 totals 15 residues. J was trimmed by 0 bases and V by 8 bases; bases with no gene match: 9. From germline, CDR1 is SNHLY and CDR2 FYNNEI. In TCRdb, the 5' RACE reads were re-called with MiXCR into one record per CDR3 protein. This sample yields under 550,000 distinct CDR3 sequences, of which roughly 18% are seen a single time; 20% to 25% belongs to the top ten. The TCR comes from a man aged 18 to 30 who had mild COVID-19 (a few samples of this study predate the infection). Cell type and time point are not known. The source material was PBMCs or a T cell subset sorted from them (not recorded which). The rearrangement links TRBV2 to TRBJ2-5, with 7 nucleotides matching TRBD1. CDR3 sequence (DNA): TGTGCCAGCGGTGCAGGGGGATCGTACCAAGAGACCCAGTACTTC. It is translated as CASGAGGSYQETQYF.